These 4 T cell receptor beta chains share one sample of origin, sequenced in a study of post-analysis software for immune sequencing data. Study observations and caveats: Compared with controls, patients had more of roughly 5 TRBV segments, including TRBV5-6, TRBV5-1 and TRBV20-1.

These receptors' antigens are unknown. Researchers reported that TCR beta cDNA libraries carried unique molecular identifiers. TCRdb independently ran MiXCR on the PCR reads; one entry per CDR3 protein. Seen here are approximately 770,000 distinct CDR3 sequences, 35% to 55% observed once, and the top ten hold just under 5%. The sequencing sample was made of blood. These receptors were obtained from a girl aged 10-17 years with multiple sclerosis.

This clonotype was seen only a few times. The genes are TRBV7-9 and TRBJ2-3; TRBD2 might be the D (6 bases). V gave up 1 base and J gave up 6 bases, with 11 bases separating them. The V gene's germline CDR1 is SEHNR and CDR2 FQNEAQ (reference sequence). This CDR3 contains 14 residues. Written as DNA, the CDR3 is TGTGCCAGCAGCTTAGTTTCTAGCGCGGATACGCAGTATTTT. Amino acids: CASSLVSSADTQYF.

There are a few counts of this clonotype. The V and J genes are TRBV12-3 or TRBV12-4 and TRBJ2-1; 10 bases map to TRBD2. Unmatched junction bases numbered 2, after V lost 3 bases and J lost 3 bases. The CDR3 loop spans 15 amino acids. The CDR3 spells CASSFGTSDYNEQFF. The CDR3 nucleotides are TGTGCCAGCAGTTTTGGGACTAGCGACTACAATGAGCAGTTCTTC.

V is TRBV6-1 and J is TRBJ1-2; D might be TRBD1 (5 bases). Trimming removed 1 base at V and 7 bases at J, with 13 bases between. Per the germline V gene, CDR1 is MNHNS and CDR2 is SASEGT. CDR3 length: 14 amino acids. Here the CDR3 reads CASSEVVGVVGYTF. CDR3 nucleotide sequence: TGTGCCAGCAGTGAAGTGGTAGGGGTTGTTGGCTACACCTTC.

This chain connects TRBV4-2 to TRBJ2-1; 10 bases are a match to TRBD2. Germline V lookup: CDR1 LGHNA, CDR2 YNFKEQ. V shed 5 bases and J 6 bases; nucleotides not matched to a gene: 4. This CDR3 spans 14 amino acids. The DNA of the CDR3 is TGTGCCAGCAGCTGGGCTAGCGGGGGCAATGAGCAGTTCTTC. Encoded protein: CASSWASGGNEQFF.